This T cell receptor beta chain was recorded in a study of blood T cell repertoires in COVID-19. With V trimmed by 1 base and J by 4 bases, 9 bases remained unmatched. There are 19 residues in the CDR3. CDR1 is SGHVS and CDR2 is FNYEAQ in the germline V gene. Sequenced by immunoSEQ multiplex PCR; TCRdb stores in-frame clones only, minus some. The repertoire holds roughly 360,000 clones, with about four fifths as singletons. The source of this sequence is a woman aged 45 to 65 who had recovered from COVID-19. The V call is TRBV7-6, the J call TRBJ2-1, with 14 bases aligning to TRBD2. Sequencing was performed on PBMCs or T cells enriched from blood (not recorded which). DNA for the CDR3: TGTGCCAGCAGCTTAGTAGGACTAGCGGGAGGTATAGGATACAATGAGCAGTTCTTC. Its protein is CASSLVGLAGGIGYNEQFF.